The present entry profiles one TCR beta chain with its context. Sequencing used immunoSEQ multiplex PCR; TCRdb keeps in-frame clones, though not all of them. The sample lists roughly 100,000 clones, around 90% occurring once. These data are taken from a study of blood T cell repertoires in COVID-19. Per germline, CDR1 MNHNY and CDR2 SVGAGI (reference sequence). The CDR3 totals 15 residues. V was pared by 1 base and J by 7 bases, with 5 bases of the junction left unmatched. Sequencing input: peripheral blood. The chain employs TRBV6-6 and TRBJ2-1; 9 bases line up with TRBD2. This TCR came from a human donor in a cohort sampled during active COVID-19. The CDR3 nucleotides are TGTGCCAGCAGTTACTGGCGGGGGGGCATAAATGAGCAGTTCTTC. Protein: CASSYWRGGINEQFF.